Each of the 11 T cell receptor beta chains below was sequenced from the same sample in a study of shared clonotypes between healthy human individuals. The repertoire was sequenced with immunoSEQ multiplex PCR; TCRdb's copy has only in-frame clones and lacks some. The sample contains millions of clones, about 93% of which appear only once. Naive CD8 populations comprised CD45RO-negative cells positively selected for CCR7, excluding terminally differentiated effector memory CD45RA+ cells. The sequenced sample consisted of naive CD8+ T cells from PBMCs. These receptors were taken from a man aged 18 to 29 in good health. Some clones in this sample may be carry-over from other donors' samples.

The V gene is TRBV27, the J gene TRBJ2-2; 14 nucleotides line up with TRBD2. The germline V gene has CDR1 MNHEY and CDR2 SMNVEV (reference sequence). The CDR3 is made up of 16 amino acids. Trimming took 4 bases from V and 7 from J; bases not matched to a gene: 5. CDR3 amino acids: CASSWGLAGVDGELFF. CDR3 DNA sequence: TGTGCCAGCAGTTGGGGACTAGCGGGAGTTGACGGGGAGCTGTTTTTT.

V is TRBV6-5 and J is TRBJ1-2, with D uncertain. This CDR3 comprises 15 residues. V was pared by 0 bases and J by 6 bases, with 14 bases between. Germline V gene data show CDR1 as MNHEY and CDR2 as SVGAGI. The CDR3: CASSYSHSAVHGYTF. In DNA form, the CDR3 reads TGTGCCAGCAGTTACTCCCATTCTGCCGTCCATGGCTACACCTTC.

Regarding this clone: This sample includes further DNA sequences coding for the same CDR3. The CDR3 region has the DNA TGTGCCAGTAGGGGGTCTGGGGCCAACGTCCTGACTTTC. This gives the protein CASRGSGANVLTF. V usage is TRBV19 and J usage is TRBJ2-6; D call uncertain. Germline loops: CDR1 LNHDA, CDR2 SQIVND (reference sequence). The CDR3 extends over 13 amino acids. V gave up 6 bases and J gave up 1 base, with 4 bases separating them.

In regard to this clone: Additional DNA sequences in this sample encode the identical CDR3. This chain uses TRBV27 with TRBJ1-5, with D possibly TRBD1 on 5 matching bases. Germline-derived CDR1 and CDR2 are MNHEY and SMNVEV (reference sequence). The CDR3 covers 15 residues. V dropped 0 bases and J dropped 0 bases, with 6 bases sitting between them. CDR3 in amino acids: CASSLSRDSNQPQHF. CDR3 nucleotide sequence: TGTGCCAGCAGTTTATCCAGGGATAGCAATCAGCCCCAGCATTTT.

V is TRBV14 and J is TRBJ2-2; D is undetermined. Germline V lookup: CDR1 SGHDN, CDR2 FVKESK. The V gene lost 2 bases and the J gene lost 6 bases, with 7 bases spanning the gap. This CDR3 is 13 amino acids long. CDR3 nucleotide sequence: TGTGCCAGCAGCCAATATACCCCCGGGGAGCTGTTTTTT. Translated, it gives CASSQYTPGELFF.

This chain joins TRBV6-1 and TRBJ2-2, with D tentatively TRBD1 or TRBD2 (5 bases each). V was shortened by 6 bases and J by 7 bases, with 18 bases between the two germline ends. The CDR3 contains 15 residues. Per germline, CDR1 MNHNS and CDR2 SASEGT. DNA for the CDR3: TGTGCCAGCAGCTCCGGGACCAGGGCAGGCGGGGAGCTGTTTTTT. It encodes CASSSGTRAGGELFF.

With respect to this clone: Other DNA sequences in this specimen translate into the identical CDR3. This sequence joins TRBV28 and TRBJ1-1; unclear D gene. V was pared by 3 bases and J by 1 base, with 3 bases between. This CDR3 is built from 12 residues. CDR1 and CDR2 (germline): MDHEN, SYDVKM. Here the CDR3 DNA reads TGTGCCAGCAGTTTCTCGAACACTGAAGCTTTCTTT. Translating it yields CASSFSNTEAFF.

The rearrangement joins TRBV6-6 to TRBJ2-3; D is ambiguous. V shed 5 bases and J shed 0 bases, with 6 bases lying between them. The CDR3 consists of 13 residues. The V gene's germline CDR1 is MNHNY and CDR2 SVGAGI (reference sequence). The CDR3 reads CASSHTSTDTQYF. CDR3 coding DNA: TGTGCCAGCAGTCATACTAGCACAGATACGCAGTATTTT.

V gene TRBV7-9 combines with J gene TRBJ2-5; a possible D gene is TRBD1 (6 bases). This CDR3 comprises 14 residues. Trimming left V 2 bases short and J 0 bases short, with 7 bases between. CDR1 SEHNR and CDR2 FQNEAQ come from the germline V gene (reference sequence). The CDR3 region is CASSLRTDQETQYF. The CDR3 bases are TGTGCCAGCAGCTTACGGACAGACCAAGAGACCCAGTACTTC.

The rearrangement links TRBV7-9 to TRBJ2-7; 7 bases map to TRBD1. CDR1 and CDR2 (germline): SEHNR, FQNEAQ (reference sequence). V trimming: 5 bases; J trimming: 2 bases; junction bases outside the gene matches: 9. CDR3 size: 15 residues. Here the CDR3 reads CASSLPRDRPYEQYF. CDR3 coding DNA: TGTGCCAGCAGCCTTCCCCGGGACAGACCCTACGAGCAGTACTTC.

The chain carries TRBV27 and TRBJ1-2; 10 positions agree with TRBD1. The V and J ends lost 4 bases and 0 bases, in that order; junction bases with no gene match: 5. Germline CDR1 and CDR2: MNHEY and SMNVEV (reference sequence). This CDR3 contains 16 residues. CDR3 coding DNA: TGTGCCAGCAGTTCGAGACAGGGGGCAACTAACTATGGCTACACCTTC. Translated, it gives CASSSRQGATNYGYTF.